Here is one T cell receptor (beta chain) with its context. The same CDR3 also results from other DNA sequences found in this sample. In the authors' methods: With immunoSEQ giving junction-only sequences and no quality scores, filtering differed. TCRdb's table, derived via immunoSEQ multiplex PCR, lists solely in-frame clones and lacks some. V, J and clone size are those of that table, while D and trimming were read from the DNA. The sample has more than 2,000,000 clones, more than 90% seen once. These data originate in a study of shared clonotypes between healthy human individuals. The donor cohort consisted entirely of Caucasian adults residing in Nashville, Tennessee. Partitioning of CD4+ cells yielded a CD45RA+ naive subset and a CD45RA-negative memory subset. The V gene's germline CDR1 is SGHRS and CDR2 YFSETQ. V lost 0 bases and J lost 6, with 5 bases in between. The CDR3 totals 12 residues.

Sequencing was carried out using naive CD4+ T cells sorted from blood. As for subset: CD45RA+ positively selected. This receptor was identified in a man aged 18 to 29 in good health. The chain combines TRBV5-1 with TRBJ2-3; D gene unclear. The CDR3 nucleotides are TGCGCCAGCAGCTTGGGGGGTGATACGCAGTATTTT. This gives the protein CASSLGGDTQYF. Together with reference TRBV5-1 and TRBJ2-3, the CDR3 gives the full variable domain: KAGVTQTPRYLIKTRGQQVTLSCSPISGHRSVSWYQQTPGQGLQFLFEYFSETQRNKGNFPGRFSGRQFSNSRSEMNVSTLELGDSALYLCASSLGGDTQYFGPGTRLTVL.